The T cell receptor beta chain described here comes from a study of shared T cell receptors in the human thymus. Measured with immunoSEQ multiplex PCR; TCRdb has only the in-frame clones, and not every one. The sample carries 550,000 to 800,000 clones, 80% to 90% recorded once. V lost 5 bases, J lost 0 bases, and 17 bases lay in between. CDR1 and CDR2 from the germline V gene are MDHEN and SYDVKM. The length of the CDR3 is 16 residues. The data were also submitted as part of a second study, on human thymus T cells. Turning to that study: Obtained as resections during corrective heart surgery, the thymus tissue was then studied.

Material for sequencing was thymocytes. The chain combines TRBV28 with TRBJ2-7, with D possibly TRBD1 on 5 matching bases. This receptor was taken from a girl younger than two with a congenital heart defect. In nucleotides, the CDR3 is TGTGCCAGCAGTCCACCCCAGGGAAGGAGCTCCTACGAGCAGTACTTC. Translated: CASSPPQGRSSYEQYF.